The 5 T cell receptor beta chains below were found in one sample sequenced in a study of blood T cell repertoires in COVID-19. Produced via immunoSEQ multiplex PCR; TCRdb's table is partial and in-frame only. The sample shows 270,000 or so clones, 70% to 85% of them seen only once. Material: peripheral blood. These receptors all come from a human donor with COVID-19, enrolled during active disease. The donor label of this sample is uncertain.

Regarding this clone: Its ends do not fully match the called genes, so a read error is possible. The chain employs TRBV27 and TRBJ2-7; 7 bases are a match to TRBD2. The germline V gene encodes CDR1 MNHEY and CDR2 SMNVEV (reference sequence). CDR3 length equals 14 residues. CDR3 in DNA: TGTGCCAGCAGTGTGGAGCGGGATTCCTCCGAGCAGTACTTC. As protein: CASSVERDSSEQYF.

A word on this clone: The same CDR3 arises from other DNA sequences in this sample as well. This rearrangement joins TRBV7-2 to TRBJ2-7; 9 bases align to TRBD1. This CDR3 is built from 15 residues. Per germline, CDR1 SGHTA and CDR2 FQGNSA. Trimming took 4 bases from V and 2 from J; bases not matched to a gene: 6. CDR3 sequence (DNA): TGTGCCAGCAGCTCAAGACAGGGGGGAACCTACGAGCAGTACTTC. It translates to CASSSRQGGTYEQYF.

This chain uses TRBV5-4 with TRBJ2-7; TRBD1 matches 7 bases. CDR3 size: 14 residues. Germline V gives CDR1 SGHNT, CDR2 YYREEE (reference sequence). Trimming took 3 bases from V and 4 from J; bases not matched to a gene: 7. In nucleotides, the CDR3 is TGTGCCAGCAGCTGGGACAGCAACCCTTACGAGCAGTACTTC. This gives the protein CASSWDSNPYEQYF.

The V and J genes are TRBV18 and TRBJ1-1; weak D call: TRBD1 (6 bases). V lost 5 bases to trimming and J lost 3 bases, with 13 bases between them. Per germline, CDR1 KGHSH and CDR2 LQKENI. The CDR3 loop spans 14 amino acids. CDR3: CASSTRDTYTEAFF. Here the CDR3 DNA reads TGTGCCAGCTCAACCCGGGACACTTACACTGAAGCTTTCTTT.

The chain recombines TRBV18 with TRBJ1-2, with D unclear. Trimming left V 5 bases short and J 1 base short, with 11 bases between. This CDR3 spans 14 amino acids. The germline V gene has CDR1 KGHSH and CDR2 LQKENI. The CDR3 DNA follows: TGTGCCAGCTCATCATACGGGAGTAACTATGGCTACACCTTC. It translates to CASSSYGSNYGYTF. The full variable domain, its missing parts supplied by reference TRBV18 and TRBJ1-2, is NAGVMQNPRHLVRRRGQEARLRCSPMKGHSHVYWYRQLPEEGLKFMVYLQKENIIDESGMPKERFSAEFPKEGPSILRIQQVVRGDSAAYFCASSSYGSNYGYTFGSGTRLTVV.